The T cell receptor beta chain described here comes from a study of T-cell memory formation after mild COVID-19 (TCRdb year 2021). Looking at the study overall: TCR sequence clusters from the two donors were largely donor specific. T-cell clones expanding and contracting after mild COVID-19 in two donors were tracked by longitudinal TCRalpha and TCRbeta repertoire sequencing. The cohort comprised two young, previously healthy adult volunteers, one female and one male. Broad study findings and their caveats: Some responding clones were detected in pre-infection memory, suggesting pre-existing cross-reactive memory T cells joined the SARS-CoV-2 response. Only two mild cases were covered in the study, and larger cohorts including severe cases with pre-infection samples were considered necessary. Contracting CD4+ clones appeared mostly in the CM and EM memory subsets, whereas CD8+ clones were enriched in EMRA. From day 15 to 85, contracting clones showed balanced CD4/CD8 phenotypes, whereas a second wave of clones that expanded from day 15 to 37 leaned towards CD4+. SARS-CoV-2 specificity was not confirmed for the second-wave clones peaking on day 37.

TCRdb names Illumina NovaSeq 6000 as the instrument used. TCRalpha and TCRbeta cDNA libraries were built by 5'RACE with constant-segment primers, adding sample barcodes and unique molecular identifiers. RNA was extracted from every sample with Trizol reagent. The libraries were amplified in two PCR steps, and the second step added a second sample barcode and Illumina TruSeq adapters. Libraries were sequenced on an Illumina NovaSeq with 2 x 150 bp paired-end reads. Turning to the authors' computational methods: The reads were demultiplexed and collapsed into UMI-guided consensus sequences using migec v1.2.7. With mixcr v2.1.11, UMI consensuses were aligned to TRA and TRB V and J templates and assembled into clonotypes. A clonotype was counted as expanded or contracted only when both edgeR and NoisET called the clonotype significant, with the noise models trained on biological replicates. edgeR calls used a false discovery rate-adjusted p below 0.01 and a log2 fold-change threshold of 1. As an exploratory analysis of dynamics, max-normalized trajectories of the 1000 most abundant clonotypes were examined with PCA combined with hierarchical clustering. Separately sequenced CD4+ and CD8+ repertoires were used to assign a CD4 or CD8 phenotype to each responding clone. TCRdb's own reprocessing of the public reads used fastp at Q25 and MiXCR and kept productive beta chains. Each CDR3 protein gets just one entry, which takes the most common genes and DNA from the rows behind it. In this record, the V and J calls reflect TCRdb's handling and not the investigators' own analysis. The sample table lists 350,000 to 500,000 distinct CDR3 sequences, over 15% of them with a count of one. Roughly 21% of the sample is held by the ten biggest clonotypes.

The CDR3 starts with the cysteine, ends with the phenylalanine, and has 14 residues. Only the CDR3 DNA is retained, 42 bases long and in frame from the first base. This clonotype has a count of ten or more. What antigen it recognizes has not been identified. One junction end does not reproduce the germline sequence, and a read error may be involved. Ficoll-Paque density gradient centrifugation was used to isolate PBMCs. This chain is built from TRBV12-3 or TRBV12-4 and TRBJ2-3; perhaps TRBD1 is the D gene, with 6 bases matching. The sample taken for sequencing was PBMCs or a T cell subset sorted from them (not recorded which). The clonotype was recovered from a man aged 18-30 years who had mild COVID-19 (a few samples of this study predate the infection). The sample titles of this study are shuffled in the database, so cell type and time point are left out; the donor was told from shared clones. This receptor carries the CDR3 CASSPGASTDTQYF. Read as DNA, the sequence is TGTGCTAGCAGCCCAGGGGCGAGCACAGATACGCAGTATTTT.